A single sample is the source of the 9 T cell receptor beta chains below, sequenced in a study of response to subunit inactivated influenza vaccine. TCRdb recomputed calls from the RT-PCR reads with MiXCR, one row per CDR3 protein. The sample carries 560,000 or so distinct CDR3 sequences, under 9% recorded once. The input for sequencing was PBMCs from blood, taken less than 30 months after vaccination. The source of these receptors is a man aged 50 to 69 who received an inactivated influenza vaccine.

There are many counts of this clonotype. The V gene is TRBV30, the J gene TRBJ2-5; TRBD1 agrees at 7 bases. Per the germline V gene, CDR1 is GTSNPN and CDR2 is SVGIG (reference sequence). With 3 bases clipped from V and 0 bases from J, the junction kept 22 bases outside the gene matches. This CDR3 has 20 residues. The CDR3 region is CAWRGGVHRRDSADQETQYF. For the CDR3, the DNA is TGTGCCTGGAGAGGAGGCGTCCATAGAAGGGACAGTGCGGACCAAGAGACCCAGTACTTC.

With respect to this clonotype: Here the CDR3 omits its conserved ending phenylalanine or tryptophan, so a read error is the likely source. The chain employs TRBV5-5 and TRBJ2-5, with D possibly matching TRBD1 (5 bases). Trimming left V 0 bases short and J 3 bases short, with 6 bases between. Germline-derived CDR1 and CDR2 are SGHKS and YYEKEE (reference sequence). The CDR3 runs 13 residues. The CDR3 DNA reads as TGTGCCAGCAGCTTGGGGGGCGAAGAGACCCAGTACTAC. This translates into CASSLGGEETQYY.

The chain joins TRBV7-9 to TRBJ1-3; D not certain. Germline lookup yields CDR1 SEHNR and CDR2 FQNEAQ (reference sequence). The germline V and J ends were trimmed by 11 bases and 1 base, with 9 bases remaining between them. This CDR3 contains 12 residues. CDR3 protein: CALRTSGNTIYF. CDR3 sequence (DNA): TGTGCCCTCCGGACGTCTGGAAACACCATATATTTT.

This clonotype turned up a few times. This chain links TRBV10-3 with TRBJ1-2, with D perhaps TRBD1 (5 bases). The CDR3 length is 15 residues. Germline V gene data show CDR1 as ENHRY and CDR2 as SYGVKD. Deletions cut 11 bases from V and 2 bases from J, with 21 bases between. As DNA, the CDR3 is TGTGCCGTAACTAGTAAAGACCGGGGGAACTATGGCTACACCTTC. It codes for CAVTSKDRGNYGYTF.

This clonotype was picked up a small number of times. The chain combines TRBV6-5 with TRBJ1-2; 10 bases map to TRBD1. Germline loops: CDR1 MNHEY, CDR2 SVGAGI. The V segment lost 0 bases and the J segment 7 bases; nucleotides outside the gene matches: 5. The CDR3 is 15 residues long. This CDR3 reads CASSYSTGGTGGYTF. The CDR3 coding sequence is TGTGCCAGCAGTTACTCGACAGGGGGCACGGGTGGCTACACCTTC.

In its sample, this clonotype was seen a few times. A much larger clone differs by one base, so this may be a read error. The J gene is TRBJ2-7, the V gene TRBV20-1; possible D gene TRBD2, 5 bases. Trimming removed 6 bases from V and 6 bases from J, with 18 bases in between. Germline assignment: CDR1 DFQATT and CDR2 SNEGSKA (reference sequence). The CDR3 totals 13 residues. The CDR3 here is CSAKSTPGIEQYF. CDR3 sequence (DNA): TGCAGTGCCAAGTCTACCCCCGGGATCGAGCAGTACTTC.

V usage is TRBV28 and J usage is TRBJ1-5; D gene uncertain. V was trimmed by 10 bases and J by 7 bases, leaving 20 bases between them. CDR3 length equals 14 residues. Per germline, CDR1 MDHEN and CDR2 SYDVKM. The CDR3 spells CATLGWGSGQPQHF. The CDR3 DNA is TGTGCCACCCTAGGATGGGGTTCCGGGCAGCCCCAGCATTTT.

The CDR3 sequence is CAWNQIGGQPQHF. CDR3 nucleotide sequence: TGTGCCTGGAACCAAATAGGTGGTCAGCCCCAGCATTTT. The gene calls are TRBV30 and TRBJ1-5, with D unclear. Trimming stripped 4 bases from V and 6 bases from J, with 13 bases between. Germline V CDR1 and CDR2: GTSNPN, SVGIG (reference sequence). The CDR3 has 13 amino acids.

This clonotype has just a few counts. The CDR3 DNA reads TGCGCCAGCAGCCAAGATAGGGACAGGTGGGACCAAGAGACCCAGTACTTC. This gives the protein CASSQDRDRWDQETQYF. V gene TRBV4-3 combines with J gene TRBJ2-5; 8 positions match TRBD1. The germline V gene has CDR1 LGHNA and CDR2 YSLEER. This CDR3 spans 17 amino acids. V was clipped by 0 bases and J by 0 bases; unmatched bases: 6.